One and the same sample provided the 9 T cell receptor beta chains below, sequenced in a study of T-cell memory formation after mild COVID-19. TCRdb independently ran MiXCR on the 5' RACE reads; one entry per CDR3 protein. This sample carries more than 300,000 distinct CDR3 sequences, approximately 15% of them seen once, and the ten largest clones take about a fifth. The sequencing sample was made of PBMCs or a T cell subset sorted from them (not recorded which). The receptors come from a man younger than 35 who had mild COVID-19 (a few samples of this study predate the infection). Cell type and time point are not known.

This clonotype was observed a few times. The CDR3 is CASSLRGGSTYEQYF. The CDR3 nucleotides read TGTGCCAGCAGCTTAAGAGGTGGCAGCACCTACGAGCAGTACTTC. This chain connects TRBV7-3 to TRBJ2-7; no definite D call. Per the germline V gene, CDR1 is SGHTA and CDR2 is FQGTGA. The CDR3 sequence is 15 residues long. Trimming pared 1 base from V and 2 bases from J, leaving 12 bases between.

This clonotype has more than one count but fewer than ten. The chain joins TRBV7-9 to TRBJ2-2; D unresolved. The CDR3 length is 15 residues. The V end was cut by 1 base, the J end by 4 bases, with 10 bases between. The germline gives CDR1 SEHNR, CDR2 FQNEAQ (reference sequence). In DNA form, the CDR3 reads TGTGCCAGCAGCTTAGATGGTGGTGCCACCGGGGAGCTGTTTTTT. Translation gives CASSLDGGATGELFF.

This clonotype was found a few times. The genes are TRBV3-1 and TRBJ2-5; the D gene is possibly TRBD2 (5 bases). CDR3 length: 17 amino acids. Trimming cost V 0 bases and J 4 bases, with 18 bases left between them. Germline values: CDR1 LGHDT, CDR2 YNNKEL (reference sequence). Here the CDR3 reads CASSQESGLPTGETQYF. In nucleotides, the CDR3 is TGTGCCAGCAGCCAAGAATCAGGACTTCCAACCGGAGAGACCCAGTACTTC.

This clonotype was observed many times. The chain employs TRBV3-1 and TRBJ1-5; D remains unclear. Germline V gene data show CDR1 as LGHDT and CDR2 as YNNKEL (reference sequence). The V end lost 4 bases, the J end lost 2 bases, and 3 bases lay between the germline ends. This CDR3 has 12 residues. As DNA, the CDR3 is TGTGCCAGCAGCCGGGGCAATCAGCCCCAGCATTTT. It specifies CASSRGNQPQHF.

As concerns this clonotype: A read error may account for a junction end that differs from germline. The chain carries TRBV5-1 and TRBJ2-2; TRBD2 matches 11 bases. CDR3 length: 17 amino acids. Germline CDR1 SGHRS, CDR2 YFSETQ. CDR3 protein: CASRLGLAATNTGELFF. The CDR3, as DNA: TGCGCCAGCAGGTTGGGACTAGCGGCCACGAACACCGGGGAGCTGTTTTTT.

The gene calls are TRBV5-8 and TRBJ2-1; D possibly corresponds to TRBD2 (5 bases). Germline lookup yields CDR1 SGHTS and CDR2 YDEGEE. There are 15 residues in the CDR3. The V end lost 4 bases, the J end lost 0 bases, and 11 bases lay between the germline ends. CDR3 DNA: TGTGCCAGCAGCCGCCTAGGGAGCTCCTACAATGAGCAGTTCTTC. It codes for CASSRLGSSYNEQFF. The variable domain in full, with the rest retrieved from reference TRBV5-8 and TRBJ2-1, is EAGVTQSPTHLIKTRGQQATLRCSPISGHTSVYWYQQALGLGLQFLLWYDEGEERNRGNFPPRFSGRQFPNYSSELNVNALELEDSALYLCASSRLGSSYNEQFFGPGTRLTVL.

This clonotype was seen a handful of times. This sequence joins TRBV30 and TRBJ1-5; D is uncertain. The V end was cut by 0 bases, the J end by 0 bases, with 3 bases between. CDR3 length: 13 amino acids. From germline, CDR1 is GTSNPN and CDR2 SVGIG (reference sequence). The CDR3 loop is CAWSVDSNQPQHF. CDR3 nucleotide sequence: TGTGCCTGGAGTGTAGATAGCAATCAGCCCCAGCATTTT.

The chain recombines TRBV5-5 with TRBJ2-7; D may be TRBD1 (6 bases). Germline V gene data show CDR1 as SGHKS and CDR2 as YYEKEE (reference sequence). V lost 6 bases, J lost 3 bases, and 13 bases lay in between. The CDR3 has 13 amino acids. Here the CDR3 DNA reads TGTGCCAGCACACAGGGCTTTAACTACGAGCAGTACTTC. As protein: CASTQGFNYEQYF.

This sequence joins TRBV3-1 and TRBJ2-1; no definite D call. Per the germline V gene, CDR1 is LGHDT and CDR2 is YNNKEL (reference sequence). This CDR3 region has 12 residues. V was pared by 5 bases and J by 8 bases, with 10 bases between. The CDR3 nucleotides read TGTGCCAGCAGCTCCGTGGGCGATGAGCAGTTCTTC. It specifies CASSSVGDEQFF.